A single sample is the source of the 15 T cell receptor beta chains below, sequenced in a study of blood T cell repertoires in COVID-19. The repertoire was sequenced with immunoSEQ multiplex PCR; TCRdb's copy has only in-frame clones and lacks some. The table records around 85,000 clones, 85% to 90% of them present only once. The sample was PBMCs or T cells enriched from blood (not recorded which). The receptors originated from a woman aged 50 to 60 with acute COVID-19.

The J gene is TRBJ1-3, the V gene TRBV6-5; D is unclear. Germline assignment: CDR1 MNHEY and CDR2 SVGAGI. Between the trimmed V and J ends, which lost 7 bases and 4 bases, there was a span of 11 bases. The CDR3 is 13 residues long. CDR3 bases: TGTGCCAGCACTGCGGGTCTCGGAAACACCATATATTTT. The encoded protein is CASTAGLGNTIYF.

The chain carries TRBV5-8 and TRBJ2-7, with D maybe TRBD1 (6 bases). CDR3 length: 14 residues. Trimming cost V 4 bases and J 0 bases, with 11 bases left between them. The germline gives CDR1 SGHTS, CDR2 YDEGEE. CDR3 loop: CASSVGTNSYEQYF. CDR3 DNA sequence: TGTGCCAGCAGCGTCGGGACAAACTCCTACGAGCAGTACTTC. The full variable domain, its missing parts supplied by reference TRBV5-8 and TRBJ2-7, is EAGVTQSPTHLIKTRGQQATLRCSPISGHTSVYWYQQALGLGLQFLLWYDEGEERNRGNFPPRFSGRQFPNYSSELNVNALELEDSALYLCASSVGTNSYEQYFGPGTRLTVT.

The rearrangement joins TRBV5-4 to TRBJ2-2; TRBD1 matches 7 bases. CDR1 SGHNT and CDR2 YYREEE come from the germline V gene (reference sequence). V lost 6 bases, J lost 3 bases, and 8 bases stayed unmatched. The CDR3 has 15 residues. CDR3 residues: CASNERGRDTGELFF. The CDR3 bases are TGTGCCAGCAACGAAAGGGGGCGCGACACCGGGGAGCTGTTTTTT.

J is TRBJ1-2 and V is TRBV12-3 or TRBV12-4; no reliable D call. The CDR3 is 11 residues long. The V end was cut by 6 bases, the J end by 7 bases, with 9 bases between. The CDR3 sequence is CASRGEAGYTF. DNA of the CDR3: TGTGCCAGCAGGGGAGAGGCTGGCTACACCTTC.

Only one count was recorded for this clone. V and J are TRBV7-2 and TRBJ1-2; 8 nucleotides align to TRBD1. The J segment lost 6 bases and the V segment lost 5 bases, leaving 8 bases of the junction unmatched. The CDR3 sequence is 14 residues long. The germline gives CDR1 SGHTA, CDR2 FQGNSA. CDR3 in amino acids: CASSLMGQVDGYTF. The CDR3 nucleotides read TGTGCCAGCAGCCTAATGGGACAGGTGGATGGCTACACCTTC.

The chain uses TRBV6-6 and TRBJ1-2, with TRBD1 as a possible D gene (5 bases). V dropped 2 bases and J dropped 6 bases, with 7 bases sitting between them. This CDR3 comprises 12 residues. CDR1 is MNHNY and CDR2 is SVGAGI in the germline V gene (reference sequence). The CDR3 loop reads CASSYQGNGYTF. The CDR3 nucleotides read TGTGCCAGCAGTTACCAGGGTAATGGCTACACCTTC.

The rearrangement joins TRBV4-2 to TRBJ2-7, with D perhaps TRBD2 (5 bases). The germline V and J ends were trimmed by 1 base and 2 bases, with 12 bases remaining between them. This CDR3 contains 15 residues. CDR1 and CDR2 (germline): LGHNA, YNFKEQ. In DNA form, the CDR3 reads TGTGCCAGCAGCCAAGCTACTAGAGGGACCTACGAGCAGTACTTC. Translating gives CASSQATRGTYEQYF.

This chain links TRBV27 with TRBJ2-3, with 14 bases lining up with TRBD2. V shed 4 bases, J shed 5 bases, and the junction held 11 bases outside the gene matches. The CDR3 is 18 amino acids. Germline loops: CDR1 MNHEY, CDR2 SMNVEV (reference sequence). The CDR3 nucleotides read TGTGCCAGCAGTTCTACCGGGACTAGCGGGAGAGCGGTAGATACGCAGTATTTT. It translates to CASSSTGTSGRAVDTQYF.

This chain connects TRBV7-6 to TRBJ2-7, with 9 bases lining up with TRBD1. The CDR3 is 15 residues long. CDR1 and CDR2 from the germline V gene are SGHVS and FNYEAQ. Unmatched junction bases numbered 4, after V lost 1 base and J lost 3 bases. The CDR3 sequence is CASSLGTGAYYEQYF. CDR3 coding DNA: TGTGCCAGCAGCTTAGGGACAGGGGCTTACTACGAGCAGTACTTC.

The chain combines TRBV6-6 with TRBJ2-7; D might be TRBD1 (6 bases). V gave up 6 bases and J gave up 2 bases, with 17 bases separating them. This CDR3 has 15 residues. The germline gives CDR1 MNHNY, CDR2 SVGAGI (reference sequence). CDR3 sequence: CASRRTGIITYEQYF. CDR3 in DNA: TGTGCCAGCAGGCGAACAGGGATCATTACCTACGAGCAGTACTTC.

This clone was found once. This chain links TRBV5-1 with TRBJ1-4; TRBD1 matches at 9 bases. The CDR3 covers 15 residues. Germline values: CDR1 SGHRS, CDR2 YFSETQ. The trim removed 1 base at V and 6 bases at J, leaving 4 bases unmatched. This CDR3 is CASSLSQGAYEKLFF. CDR3 sequence (DNA): TGCGCCAGCAGCTTGTCACAGGGGGCCTATGAAAAACTGTTTTTT.

In its sample, this clone was seen once. The CDR3 nucleotides read TGTGCCAGAAGCTTCATCAGGGGGCTAAGGCATAGCAATCAGCCCCAGCATTTT. Translating gives CARSFIRGLRHSNQPQHF. The gene calls are TRBV5-3 and TRBJ1-5, with 8 nucleotides matching TRBD1. TRBV5-3 is flagged as an ORF with uncertain function. Trimming took 2 bases from V and 0 from J; bases not matched to a gene: 10. CDR3 length: 18 residues.

The V and J genes are TRBV7-6 and TRBJ2-1, with TRBD2 matching over 12 bases. The junction had 16 bases not matched to a gene; V was cut back by 10 bases and J by 6 bases. The length of the CDR3 is 17 residues. CDR1 is SGHVS, CDR2 FNYEAQ, per germline. CDR3 loop: CATKPGPASGRVNEQFF. DNA for the CDR3: TGTGCCACCAAGCCAGGGCCCGCTAGCGGGAGGGTCAATGAGCAGTTCTTC. Looking up the rest from reference TRBV7-6 and TRBJ2-1 gives the full variable domain: GAGVSQSPRYKVTKRGQDVALRCDPISGHVSLYWYRQALGQGPEFLTYFNYEAQQDKSGLPNDRFSAERPEGSISTLTIQRTEQRDSAMYRCATKPGPASGRVNEQFFGPGTRLTVL.

V usage is TRBV5-4 and J usage is TRBJ2-7, with TRBD1 identical over 8 bases. Trimming took 2 bases from V and 4 from J; bases not matched to a gene: 5. This CDR3 spans 14 amino acids. CDR1 SGHNT and CDR2 YYREEE come from the germline V gene (reference sequence). The CDR3 here is CASSFGTGAYEQYF. The CDR3 nucleotides are TGTGCCAGCAGCTTCGGGACAGGAGCTTACGAGCAGTACTTC.

This chain uses TRBV7-9 with TRBJ2-7; TRBD1 matches at 7 bases. Germline V gives CDR1 SEHNR, CDR2 FQNEAQ (reference sequence). Losses at the gene ends were 5 bases for V and 0 bases for J; bases not matched to a gene: 4. The CDR3 is made up of 14 amino acids. The CDR3 sequence: CASSQDRYSYEQYF. Written as DNA, the CDR3 is TGTGCCAGCAGCCAGGACAGGTACTCCTACGAGCAGTACTTC.